This T cell receptor beta chain was obtained from a study of human T cells and chemical hapten exposure (dated by TCRdb to the early 2020s). At the level of the whole study: Libraries were pooled for sequencing, and per-sample TCR yields varied mainly because of small differences in library volumes within the pool. In alopecia patients, the study followed how the peripheral blood TCR repertoire changed in vivo over primary and secondary sensitization to diphenylcyclopropenone (DPC), a hapten. Each blood RNA sample was used to sequence both TCR alpha and TCR beta chains.

On this clonotype: The antigen it binds to is not known. No clone much larger than this one lies a single base away; base qualities are absent.

Sequences SGHTA (CDR1) and FQGTGA (CDR2) are obtained from the germline V gene. There are 21 amino acids in the CDR3, from cysteine to phenylalanine inclusive. CDR3 DNA is the only sequence kept; it has 63 bases, read in frame from the first base. V is trimmed back by 5 bases and J by 6 bases, and the junction contains 23 bases that no gene match accounts for. General study outcomes and caveats: After repeated subsampling, the strength of the expansion versus patch-test correlation and the threshold at which it became significant changed. DPC sensitization did not change how many TCRs were above 1 in 1000 frequency, and no evidence was found of alterations in global repertoire structure.

Total RNA was extracted from unfractionated whole blood collected in Tempus Blood RNA tubes. As TCR sequencing controls, a handful of healthy volunteers were used, with blood taken at day 0, 2 weeks and 6 weeks. The receptor library was made with 5' RACE. TCRdb shows the sequencer as Illumina MiSeq. During library preparation, unique molecular identifiers were attached to individual cDNA molecules so that TCRs could be counted in a quantitative, reproducible way. The study's own analysis went as follows. The median number of TCRs per sample was some 100,000, ranging from about 20,000 to 750,000. V, J and CDR3 annotation of the TCR reads was carried out using the Decombinator software suite. For PS versus PT1 abundance plots, all samples were subsampled to the same number of TCRs (28,000). Expanded TCRs were defined as absent before sensitization and observed at least eight times at the 2-week time point. TCRdb reprocessing: public reads trimmed at Q25 with fastp, clones called with MiXCR, in-frame beta chains kept. Entries are consolidated by CDR3 protein sequence, retaining the most common genes and DNA. TCRdb, rather than the study authors, made the V and J calls. The sample yields 110,000 or so distinct CDR3 sequences; roughly 18% were counted once. The top ten constitute around 2.7% of the sample.

The source is a human donor in good health. This chain joins TRBV7-3 to TRBJ2-4; 12 of the junction bases match TRBD2. The CDR3 in this case is CASSPKTIPIRLAGARNIQYF. In nucleotides, the sequence is TGTGCCAGCAGCCCGAAGACCATACCGATTAGACTAGCGGGAGCTAGAAACATTCAGTACTTC. Beyond the CDR3, the reference TRBV7-3 and TRBJ2-4 genes provide the residues; the full variable domain reads: GAGVSQTPSNKVTEKGKYVELRCDPISGHTALYWYRQSLGQGPEFLIYFQGTGAADDSGLPNDRFFAVRPEGSVSTLKIQRTERGDSAVYLCASSPKTIPIRLAGARNIQYFGAGTRLSVL.